The rows below give T cell receptor beta chains drawn from one sample of a study of regulatory T cells in long-lasting Graves disease. In TCRdb, the multiplex PCR reads were re-called with MiXCR into one record per CDR3 protein. The sample carries 500,000 to 800,000 distinct CDR3 sequences, around 32% recorded once. Sequenced material: peripheral blood mononuclear cells (PBMCs), taken when the disease was refractory, from a patient treated with antithyroid drugs. The receptors here all came from a female donor with Graves disease. Each CDR3 is given with its conserved first and last residue. The D gene is left open where the match is weak. Only part of the rows carry a size: once, few, many, or a class if the clone is expanded.

>NA|TRBV5-6|TRBJ1-5|NA
TGTGCCAGCAGCTTGTCGGCAGGGGTTGTGCCCCAGCATTTT
CASSLSAGVVPQHF
>TRBD2|TRBV11-1|TRBJ2-2|few
TGTGCCAGCACCACCTTCGGGACTAGCGGGAGGGCCAGGACCGGGGAGCTGTTTTTT
CASTTFGTSGRARTGELFF
>NA|TRBV2|TRBJ1-2|many
TGTGCCAGCAGTGGTGCGGCGGCGTATGGCTACACCTTC
CASSGAAAYGYTF
>TRBD2|TRBV5-1|TRBJ2-1|once
TGCGCCAGCAGCTCGCCCGAAGGGAGGGCCATATACAATGAGCAGTTCTTC
CASSSPEGRAIYNEQFF
>NA|TRBV6-1|TRBJ2-7|few
TGTGCCAGCAGCCGCCACGGGGAAGATAGGTTAAGCTCCTACGAGCAGTACTTC
CASSRHGEDRLSSYEQYF
>NA|TRBV7-9|TRBJ2-2|few
TGTGCCAGCAGCCCCTGGTCCGCGGAGCTGTTTTTT
CASSPWSAELFF
>NA|TRBV7-3|TRBJ1-1|NA
TGTGCCAGCAGCTCATCTTCCGGGACGAGGAACACTGAAGCTTTCTTT
CASSSSSGTRNTEAFF
>NA|TRBV20-1|TRBJ1-2|NA
TGCAGTGCTAGTAGCGGGCACAGTGGCTATGGCTACACCTTC
CSASSGHSGYGYTF
>TRBD1|TRBV6-6|TRBJ1-1|few
TGTGCCAGCAGTTACTCGATGGGGACAGGGTCGCGGGGGACTGAAGCTTTCTTT
CASSYSMGTGSRGTEAFF
>TRBD1|TRBV14|TRBJ2-7|few
TGTGCCAGCAGCCAAGAGGGACAGGGGGCTACATCTCCCCCCTTGTACTTC
CASSQEGQGATSPPLYF
>TRBD1|TRBV5-1|TRBJ1-1|few
TGCGCCAGCAGCTTGGGTTTGCAGGGGGGGAACACTGAAGCTTTCTTT
CASSLGLQGGNTEAFF
>NA|TRBV6-1|TRBJ1-2|NA
TGTGCCAGCAGATCTTTGGGCAGGGGCAGATATGGCTACACCTTC
CASRSLGRGRYGYTF
>TRBD2|TRBV7-3|TRBJ2-7|few
TGTGCCAGCAGGGTGAACGAAAAAGCGGGAGAGGGTCCTGGAGGTCCCTACGAGCAGTACTTC
CASRVNEKAGEGPGGPYEQYF
>TRBD1|TRBV6-1|TRBJ1-5|few
TGTGCCAGCACCGAGGACAGGGGGCGAGAGGTGACCCTAAGGGGCAATCAGCCCCAGCATTTT
CASTEDRGREVTLRGNQPQHF
>TRBD1|TRBV27|TRBJ2-6|NA
TGTGCCAGCAAAGAAAGGGGGCTTGGGGCCAACGTCCTGACTTTC
CASKERGLGANVLTF
>NA|TRBV30|TRBJ2-4|NA
TGTGCCTGGAGTGTACGGGAAGGAGCCAAAAACATTCAGTACTTC
CAWSVREGAKNIQYF
>NA|TRBV30|TRBJ2-7|many
TGTGCCTGGCAACCGGGACTGCGCTCGAAACGGCAGTACTTC
CAWQPGLRSKRQYF
>TRBD1|TRBV27|TRBJ2-7|few
TGTGCCAGCAGTTCCAAAAGCGGGACAGGGGGCTACGAGCAGTACTTC
CASSSKSGTGGYEQYF
>NA|TRBV6-1|TRBJ1-1|NA
TGTGCCAGTACGACAGGACTTGAAGCTTTCTTT
CASTTGLEAFF
>NA|TRBV20-1|TRBJ2-7|NA
TGCAGTGCTAGAGATCTTGTTAGGGGGACCTACGAGCAGTACTTC
CSARDLVRGTYEQYF
>NA|TRBV6-9|TRBJ2-2|NA
TGTGCCAGCAGTTACTCAGGTGGCAGGTCGACCACCGGGGAGCTGTTTTTT
CASSYSGGRSTTGELFF
>NA|TRBV6-1|TRBJ1-4|few
TGTGCCAGCAGTGACAGGGGACTGCCAACTAATGAAAAACTGTTTTTT
CASSDRGLPTNEKLFF
>NA|TRBV6-2/TRBV6-3|TRBJ1-4|many
TGTGCCAGCAGTTACCGGACAGACTTTAATGAAAAACTGTTTTTT
CASSYRTDFNEKLFF
>NA|TRBV2|TRBJ1-2|many
TGTGCCAGCAGTTTACAGCGAGGAGCCCAATATGGCTACACCTTC
CASSLQRGAQYGYTF
>TRBD1|TRBV28|TRBJ2-6|NA
TGTGCCAGCAGTCCCACGGGACAGGGGGCTTTTGGGGCCAACGTCCTGACTTTC
CASSPTGQGAFGANVLTF
>NA|TRBV13|TRBJ1-6|many
TGTGCCAGCAGTTGGGAGAATTCACCCCTCCACTTT
CASSWENSPLHF
>NA|TRBV2|TRBJ1-2|many
TGTGCCAGCAGTGAAGTGCGTACTAACTATGGCTACACCTTC
CASSEVRTNYGYTF
>NA|TRBV27|TRBJ1-5|NA
TGTGCCAGCAGTTCCCTGCGACTTGGGGAGGGCAATCAGCCCCAGCATTTT
CASSSLRLGEGNQPQHF
>NA|TRBV10-3|TRBJ1-5|many
TGTGCCATCAGTGAAAGCCAGGGAGGTCAGCCCCAGCATTTT
CAISESQGGQPQHF
>NA|TRBV2|TRBJ1-1|many
TGTGCCAGCAGGGCGAAACCGGGACGCCCAAGCAGCACTGAAGCTTTCTTT
CASRAKPGRPSSTEAFF
>NA|TRBV19|TRBJ1-1|NA
TGTGCCAGTAGTATTCCAGGGGCGCACACTGAAGCTTTCTTT
CASSIPGAHTEAFF
>NA|TRBV12-3/TRBV12-4|TRBJ2-2|NA
TGTGCCAGCAGGAAGGACTCGGAGACCGGGGAGCTGTTTTTT
CASRKDSETGELFF
>NA|TRBV10-3|TRBJ1-2|many
TGTGCCATCAGTGAGGTACAGGGTCTTGGCTACACCTTC
CAISEVQGLGYTF
>NA|TRBV2|TRBJ2-3|few
TGTGCCAGCAGTGAATCGAGGGGGGGGAGGGGTACGCAGTATTTT
CASSESRGGRGTQYF
>NA|TRBV13|TRBJ2-7|NA
TGTGCCAGCAGCCCGGGAACTTGGCTTGAGCAGTACTTC
CASSPGTWLEQYF
>NA|TRBV29-1|TRBJ1-3|NA
TGCAGCGTGGAGATACAGGGTTCGGGTGGAAACACCATATATTTT
CSVEIQGSGGNTIYF
>TRBD2|TRBV6-1|TRBJ2-7|few
TGTGCCAGCAGTACCCCCGGGACTAGCGGGATCTCCTACGAGCAGTACTTC
CASSTPGTSGISYEQYF
>TRBD1|TRBV10-1|TRBJ2-7|NA
TGCGCCAGCAGTGACCGGGACAGTGAGCAGTACTTC
CASSDRDSEQYF
>NA|TRBV6-1|TRBJ1-2|NA
TGTGCCAGCACCACCGGGACACATAACTATGGCTACACCTTC
CASTTGTHNYGYTF
>NA|TRBV3-1|TRBJ2-7|few
TGTGCCAGCAGCCAAGGGGTCCACCTGACGTACGAGCAGTACTTC
CASSQGVHLTYEQYF
>NA|TRBV27|TRBJ2-5|few
TGTGCCAGCAGTTGGACGGGACAAGGGGAGACCCAGTACTTC
CASSWTGQGETQYF
>NA|TRBV20-1|TRBJ2-7|NA
TGCAGTGCTAGAGATCAGGGGAATAAACTCTACGAGCAGTACTTC
CSARDQGNKLYEQYF
>TRBD1|TRBV20-1|TRBJ1-2|few
TGCAGTGCTCTCGGACAGGGGGCGGGTGGCTACACCTTC
CSALGQGAGGYTF
>TRBD1|TRBV6-1|TRBJ1-5|NA
TGTGCCACCTCGGTAGACAGGGCGGGCAATCAGCCCCAGCATTTT
CATSVDRAGNQPQHF
>NA|TRBV28|TRBJ1-2|many
TGTGCCAGCAGGCCTGGGCGGGGTGAGGGCTACACCTTC
CASRPGRGEGYTF
>NA|TRBV12-3/TRBV12-4|TRBJ2-7|NA
TGTGCCAGCAGTCCGAATCTCGGGGACGGTCCCTACGAGCAGTACTTC
CASSPNLGDGPYEQYF
>TRBD2|TRBV7-6|TRBJ2-7|NA
TGTGCCAGCAGCGTAGCGGGGGCGGGAGAGCAGTACTTC
CASSVAGAGEQYF
>NA|TRBV11-2|TRBJ1-5|many
TGTGCCAGCAGCCCAGGGACTGGATCGAGCAATCAGCCCCAGCATTTT
CASSPGTGSSNQPQHF
>NA|TRBV10-2|TRBJ1-2|few
TGCGCCAGCAGTGACGGCAGGTGGTATGGCTACACCTTC
CASSDGRWYGYTF
>TRBD1|TRBV5-5|TRBJ1-2|few
TGTGCCAGCAGCCCAGCGGGACAGGGGGTACACTTGTGGGGCTACACCTTC
CASSPAGQGVHLWGYTF